This T cell receptor beta chain was recorded in a study of Ad26.COV2.S vaccination and SARS-CoV-2 variants (dated by TCRdb to about 2021). About the study as a whole: Vaccine-arm donors came from COV1001, a multicentre, randomized, double-blind, placebo-controlled phase I-IIa trial of Ad26.COV2.S in healthy adults. Throughout the experiments and outcome assessment, investigators stayed blinded to trial group allocation. Sequencing of the TCRbeta repertoire served to evaluate the specificity and breadth of SARS-CoV-2-reactive T cell receptors following Ad26.COV2.S vaccination. Ad26.COV2.S was administered intramuscularly at 5 x 10^10 or 1 x 10^11 viral particles, either as a single shot or as two shots given 56 days apart. Trial participants were randomized into five groups of five, in which low-dose or high-dose Ad26.COV2.S was given once or twice, or placebo was given on both occasions. The TCR-sequenced set comprised approximately 30 samples: some 19 Ad26.COV2.S vaccine recipients, 5 placebo recipients and 8 SARS-CoV-2 convalescent individuals. The full study reports these points: It was noted by the authors that total T cell responses may have been underestimated by the TCR breadth and depth analyses. The study was not powered to compare responses between vaccine doses or regimens. After vaccination, spike-specific CD8+ and CD4+ T cell responses were reported to show substantial breadth. Non-spike TCR breadth was comparable between vaccine and placebo recipients, consistent with the vaccine containing only spike. Higher spike-specific TCR breadth was observed in Ad26.COV2.S recipients than in placebo recipients (P = 0.0014).

With respect to this clone: The clone's antigen remains unknown. No base quality values were provided; no much bigger clone lies one nucleotide off.

Trimming takes 4 bases from V and 4 bases from J, and the germline ends sit 6 bases apart. The germline V gene specifies SGDLS as CDR1 and YYNGEE as CDR2. The CDR3 runs 12 amino acids, cysteine and phenylalanine included. CDR3 DNA only is kept here, 36 bases in frame from base 1. The immunoSEQ Assay was the method used to sequence TCRbeta CDR3 regions. After extraction, genomic DNA underwent amplification by bias-controlled multiplex PCR, followed by high-throughput sequencing. In the paper's pipeline: To quantify the absolute abundance of each unique TCRbeta CDR3 region, sequences were collapsed and filtered. Usable DNA was measured by amplifying reference genes present in all nucleated cells, and TCRbeta template counts were normalized to that usable DNA to estimate T cell fraction. Repertoire TCRs were annotated as SARS-CoV-2-specific by exact matching of V gene, CDR3 amino acid sequence and J gene to a known reactive TCR set. The reference SARS-CoV-2 TCR set was derived from MIRA and filtered for enrichment in COVID-19-positive ImmuneCODE repertoires, a step that removed public or cross-reactive TCRs. Drawing on the MIRA antigens, annotated TCRs were analysed further at the level of specific ORF or position within ORF. Depth was the summed frequency of annotated unique rearrangements, while breadth was defined as annotated unique rearrangements over total unique productive rearrangements. Group comparisons of TCR breadth used two-sided Wilcoxon rank-sum tests. The table comes from immuneACCESS by way of TCRdb, which keeps in-frame sequences with V and J called. Part of the clones is missing from these tables; in studies checked, under half for an unresolved V gene and the rest for unknown reasons. D and trimming were read from the DNA, whereas the V and J calls and clone size are those reported in that table. The sample yields about 400,000 clones; around nine tenths were counted once. Around 2% of the sample is in the top ten clones.

The treatment or condition label on this specimen signifies: over 15 received Ad26.COV2.S at low or high dose, single or two shots; several received placebo; per-sample allocation not given. Repertoires of vaccine and placebo recipients were sequenced from samples collected on day 63 after the first injection. Cohort 1b enrolled around 23 adults aged 18-55 years at a single site in Boston, USA, between 29 July and 7 August 2020. Ad26.COV2.S was a replication-incompetent adenovirus type 26 vector that expressed a prefusion-stabilized SARS-CoV-2 spike protein derived from the original Wuhan strain. The rearrangement combines TRBV9 with TRBJ1-3; the D segment cannot be called with confidence. This sample comprised peripheral blood, obtained in a trial of Ad26.COV2.S vaccine versus placebo. The sequence was obtained from a person aged 18 to 65 who received the Ad26.COV2.S COVID-19 vaccine or a placebo. The DNA is as follows: TGTGCCAGCAGCTCTACAGGAAACACCATATATTTT. Its product reads: CASSSTGNTIYF. Here the CDR3 is joined to the reference TRBV9 and TRBJ1-3 genes, and the full variable domain is: DSGVTQTPKHLITATGQRVTLRCSPRSGDLSVYWYQQSLDQGLQFLIQYYNGEERAKGNILERFSAQQFPDLHSELNLSSLELGDSALYFCASSSTGNTIYFGEGSWLTVV.